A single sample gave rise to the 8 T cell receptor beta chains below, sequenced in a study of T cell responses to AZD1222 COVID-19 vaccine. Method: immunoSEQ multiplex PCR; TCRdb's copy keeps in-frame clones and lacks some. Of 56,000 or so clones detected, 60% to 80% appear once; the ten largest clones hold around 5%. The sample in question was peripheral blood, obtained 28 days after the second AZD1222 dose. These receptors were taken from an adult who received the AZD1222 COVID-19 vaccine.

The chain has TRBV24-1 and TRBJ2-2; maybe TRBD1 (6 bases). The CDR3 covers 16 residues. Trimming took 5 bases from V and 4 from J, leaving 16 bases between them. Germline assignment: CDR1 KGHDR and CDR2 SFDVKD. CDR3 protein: CATSGVTGGGTGELFF. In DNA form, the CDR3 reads TGTGCCACCAGTGGGGTGACAGGCGGCGGCACCGGGGAGCTGTTTTTT.

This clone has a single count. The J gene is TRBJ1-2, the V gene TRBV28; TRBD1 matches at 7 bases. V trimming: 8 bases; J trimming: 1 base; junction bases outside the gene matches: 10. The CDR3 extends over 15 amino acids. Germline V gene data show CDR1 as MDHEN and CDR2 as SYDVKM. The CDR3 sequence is CASSPSDRINYGYTF. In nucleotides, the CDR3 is TGTGCCAGCTCCCCCTCGGACAGGATTAACTATGGCTACACCTTC.

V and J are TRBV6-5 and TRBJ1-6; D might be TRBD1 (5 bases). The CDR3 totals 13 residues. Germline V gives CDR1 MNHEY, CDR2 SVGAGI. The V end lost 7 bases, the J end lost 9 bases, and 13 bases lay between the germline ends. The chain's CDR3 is CASNQGVASPLHF. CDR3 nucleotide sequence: TGTGCCAGCAATCAGGGTGTTGCTTCACCCCTCCACTTT.

In nucleotides, the CDR3 is TGTGCCAGCTCGTCCGGGACTAGCGGGGGGAGCGGTGAGCAGTTCTTC. This encodes CASSSGTSGGSGEQFF. The genes are TRBV18 and TRBJ2-1, with 15 positions matching TRBD2. V lost 6 bases and J lost 9; bases outside the gene matches: 9. Germline-derived CDR1 and CDR2 are KGHSH and LQKENI. This CDR3 region has 16 residues. The complete variable domain, with remaining parts taken from reference TRBV18 and TRBJ2-1, reads NAGVMQNPRHLVRRRGQEARLRCSPMKGHSHVYWYRQLPEEGLKFMVYLQKENIIDESGMPKERFSAEFPKEGPSILRIQQVVRGDSAAYFCASSSGTSGGSGEQFFGPGTRLTVL.

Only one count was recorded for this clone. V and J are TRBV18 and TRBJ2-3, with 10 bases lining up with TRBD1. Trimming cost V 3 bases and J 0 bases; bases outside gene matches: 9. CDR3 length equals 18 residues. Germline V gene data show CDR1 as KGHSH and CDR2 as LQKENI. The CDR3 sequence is CASSPRPPGQGSTDTQYF. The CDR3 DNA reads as TGTGCCAGCTCACCTCGCCCGCCGGGACAGGGGAGCACAGATACGCAGTATTTT.

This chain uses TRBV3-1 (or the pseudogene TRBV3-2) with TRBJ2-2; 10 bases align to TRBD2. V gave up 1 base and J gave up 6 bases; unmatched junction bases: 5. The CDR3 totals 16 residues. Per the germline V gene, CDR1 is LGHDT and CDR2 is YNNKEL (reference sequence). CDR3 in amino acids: CASSQGLAGVSGELFF. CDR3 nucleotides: TGTGCCAGCAGCCAAGGCCTAGCGGGGGTATCCGGGGAGCTGTTTTTT.

The CDR3 reads CASSQQGSYEQYV. CDR3 sequence (DNA): TGTGCCAGCAGCCAACAGGGCTCCTACGAGCAGTACGTC. The rearrangement links TRBV3-1 (or the pseudogene TRBV3-2) to TRBJ2-7, with a weak D call TRBD1 (5 bases). CDR1 is LGHDT and CDR2 is YNNKEL in the germline V gene (reference sequence). V was trimmed by 2 bases and J by 0 bases, leaving 5 bases between them. CDR3 length: 13 amino acids.

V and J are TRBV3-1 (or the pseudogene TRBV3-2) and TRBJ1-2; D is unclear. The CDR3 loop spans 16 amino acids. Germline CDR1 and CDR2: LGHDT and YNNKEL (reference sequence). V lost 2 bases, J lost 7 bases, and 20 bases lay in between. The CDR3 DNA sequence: TGTGCCAGCAGCCAACGGAATTTGGCGCAGTCAGGTGGCTACACCTTC. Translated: CASSQRNLAQSGGYTF.